Below are 21 T cell receptor beta chains sequenced from a single sample in a study of cytomegalovirus exposure and HLA in healthy donors. PCR used 60 Vbeta primers and 13 Jbeta primers. Measured with immunoSEQ multiplex PCR; TCRdb has only the in-frame clones, and not every one. The sample lists 150,000 or so clones; 70% to 80% were seen once. The sample was PBMCs. The receptor set was obtained from a man aged 35 to 55 in good health and CMV-seropositive.

This clone appeared once. The chain is built from TRBV4-3 and TRBJ2-7; D possibly corresponds to TRBD1 (5 bases). Between the trimmed V and J ends, which lost 0 bases and 0 bases, there was a span of 9 bases. CDR3 length equals 15 residues. CDR1 LGHNA and CDR2 YSLEER come from the germline V gene. The CDR3 DNA reads as TGCGCCAGCAGCCAAGATTGGGGCAACTCCTACGAGCAGTACTTC. Protein product: CASSQDWGNSYEQYF.

This clone has only a few counts. This sample also contains other DNA sequences that code for the same CDR3. The chain recombines TRBV9 with TRBJ2-5, with TRBD2 matching over 10 bases. The CDR3 loop spans 14 amino acids. The J segment lost 5 bases and the V segment lost 4 bases, leaving 5 bases of the junction unmatched. Germline V gene lookup returns CDR1 SGDLS and CDR2 YYNGEE. CDR3 coding DNA: TGTGCCAGCAGCCCCGGGACTAGCGCGGAGACCCAGTACTTC. It yields the protein CASSPGTSAETQYF.

The V gene is TRBV28, the J gene TRBJ2-7, with TRBD1 matching 8 bases. V lost 8 bases to trimming and J lost 3 bases; unmatched junction nucleotides: 15. Germline V lookup: CDR1 MDHEN, CDR2 SYDVKM. This CDR3 region has 16 residues. The chain's CDR3 is CASSNTWTGYSYEQYF. CDR3 DNA: TGTGCCAGCTCGAATACTTGGACAGGGTATAGCTACGAGCAGTACTTC.

The rearrangement links TRBV19 to TRBJ1-1; possibly TRBD1 for D (5 bases). The ends were cut back, 2 bases at V and 5 bases at J, with 9 bases in the middle. The CDR3 loop spans 13 amino acids. In germline, CDR1 is LNHDA, CDR2 SQIVND (reference sequence). Here the CDR3 reads CASSIQGWTEAFF. CDR3 nucleotides: TGTGCCAGTAGTATACAGGGTTGGACTGAAGCTTTCTTT.

The J gene is TRBJ1-2, the V gene TRBV6-6; 7 nucleotides match TRBD1. The V segment lost 8 bases and the J segment 7 bases; nucleotides outside the gene matches: 4. The CDR3 consists of 11 residues. CDR1 and CDR2 from the germline V gene are MNHNY and SVGAGI (reference sequence). CDR3 bases: TGTGCCAGCGAGGGGGCGGGTGGCTACACCTTC. It is translated as CASEGAGGYTF.

As DNA, the CDR3 is TGTGCCAGCAGCGCGACTAGCGGGAGAGGAAATGAGCAGTTCTTC. Amino acid sequence: CASSATSGRGNEQFF. The chain combines TRBV9 with TRBJ2-1, with 12 bases matching TRBD2. CDR3 length: 15 amino acids. Trimming took 3 bases from V and 7 from J; bases not matched to a gene: 5. Per germline, CDR1 SGDLS and CDR2 YYNGEE.

The gene calls are TRBV27 and TRBJ1-5; no clear D. The CDR3 has 15 residues. Trimming cost V 6 bases and J 2 bases, with 14 bases left between them. CDR1 is MNHEY and CDR2 is SMNVEV in the germline V gene (reference sequence). In nucleotides, the CDR3 is TGTGCCAGCAGATCTCTAGACGGCGGCAATCAGCCCCAGCATTTT. This codes for CASRSLDGGNQPQHF.

The genes are TRBV5-1 and TRBJ2-3, with unresolved D. Germline CDR1 SGHRS, CDR2 YFSETQ. The CDR3 consists of 12 residues. V was shortened by 2 bases and J by 2 bases, with 3 bases between the two germline ends. The CDR3 loop reads CASSFLTDTQYF. The CDR3 nucleotides read TGCGCCAGCAGCTTCCTCACAGATACGCAGTATTTT.

The chain combines TRBV18 with TRBJ1-1; D is possibly TRBD1 (6 bases). This CDR3 comprises 14 residues. Germline-derived CDR1 and CDR2 are KGHSH and LQKENI. V was trimmed by 5 bases and J by 1 base, leaving 11 bases between them. CDR3 bases: TGTGCCAGCTCAGCGACAGGTCCGAACACTGAAGCTTTCTTT. It specifies CASSATGPNTEAFF.

The chain employs TRBV5-8 and TRBJ2-3, with 8 bases lining up with TRBD2. The J segment lost 8 bases and the V segment lost 1 base, leaving 9 bases of the junction unmatched. The CDR3 is 15 residues long. Looked up from germline, CDR1 is SGHTS and CDR2 is YDEGEE. This CDR3 reads CASSLTSGSLGTQYF. CDR3 coding DNA: TGTGCCAGCAGCTTGACTAGCGGCTCATTAGGTACGCAGTATTTT.

The chain links TRBV2 to TRBJ2-1; 15 bases line up with TRBD2. The CDR3 spans 17 residues. Losses at the gene ends were 7 bases for V and 5 bases for J; bases not matched to a gene: 9. Germline loops: CDR1 SNHLY, CDR2 FYNNEI. CDR3 in amino acids: CASNPGLAGGTHNEQFF. For the CDR3, the DNA is TGTGCCAGCAATCCGGGACTAGCGGGAGGAACTCACAATGAGCAGTTCTTC.

The chain has TRBV11-3 and TRBJ2-1, with 10 positions matching TRBD2. Unmatched junction bases numbered 13, after V lost 8 bases and J lost 0 bases. Germline loops: CDR1 SGHNT, CDR2 YENEEA. This CDR3 comprises 18 residues. The CDR3 sequence: CASSARGSSGSSYNEQFF. The CDR3 DNA is TGTGCCAGCTCTGCTCGTGGGTCTAGCGGGAGCTCCTACAATGAGCAGTTCTTC.

The chain is built from TRBV5-1 and TRBJ2-3; 7 bases match TRBD2. The V and J ends lost 4 bases and 3 bases, in that order; junction bases with no gene match: 8. In germline, CDR1 is SGHRS, CDR2 YFSETQ. The CDR3 consists of 15 residues. CDR3 nucleotides: TGCGCCAGCAGCCCCCCGGGGGGAGGGACAGATACGCAGTATTTT. It encodes CASSPPGGGTDTQYF.

V and J are TRBV7-2 and TRBJ2-5; tentatively, D is TRBD1 (5 bases). Germline CDR1 SGHTA, CDR2 FQGNSA. The CDR3 sequence is 14 residues long. Trimming took off 6 bases at V and 4 bases at J, with 15 bases between the two ends. The CDR3 bases are TGTGCCAGCAGACGGGCGCAGGGTGCAGAGACCCAGTACTTC. Translated: CASRRAQGAETQYF.

V gene TRBV7-3 combines with J gene TRBJ2-3; 8 nucleotides line up with TRBD1. The V and J ends lost 5 bases and 1 base, in that order; junction bases with no gene match: 5. CDR3 length: 15 amino acids. Germline values: CDR1 SGHTA, CDR2 FQGTGA. The chain's CDR3 is CASSLTGDRTDTQYF. DNA for the CDR3: TGTGCCAGCAGCCTGACAGGGGACCGCACAGATACGCAGTATTTT.

The V and J genes are TRBV7-2 and TRBJ1-2; 7 positions match TRBD1. In germline, CDR1 is SGHTA, CDR2 FQGNSA. Trimming cost V 4 bases and J 1 base; bases outside gene matches: 3. CDR3 size: 14 residues. The CDR3, as DNA: TGTGCCAGCAGCTCCCGACAGGGTAACTATGGCTACACCTTC. Translation gives CASSSRQGNYGYTF.

This sequence joins TRBV7-9 and TRBJ1-2, with D possibly being TRBD1 (5 bases). V lost 0 bases and J lost 1, with 12 bases in between. Germline CDR1 and CDR2: SEHNR and FQNEAQ (reference sequence). The CDR3 is 16 residues long. The CDR3 loop reads CASSLAGGDYNYGYTF. CDR3 bases: TGTGCCAGCAGCTTAGCGGGGGGGGACTATAACTATGGCTACACCTTC.

This clone was detected only once. The J gene is TRBJ1-2, the V gene TRBV10-3; D might be TRBD1 (5 bases). The CDR3 spans 13 residues. CDR1 is ENHRY, CDR2 SYGVKD, per germline. V was cut by 7 bases and J by 6 bases, with 15 bases left in between. The CDR3 bases are TGTGCCATCACCCGGGACTCCCTTGATGGCTACACCTTC. Its translation: CAITRDSLDGYTF.

This chain joins TRBV4-2 and TRBJ2-6, with TRBD1 as a possible D gene (5 bases). Per the germline V gene, CDR1 is LGHNA and CDR2 is YNFKEQ. V gave up 3 bases and J gave up 0 bases, with 18 bases separating them. This CDR3 has 19 amino acids. This chain's CDR3 is CASSHSQGLLDSGANVLTF. CDR3 DNA: TGTGCCAGCAGCCATTCGCAGGGTCTCCTAGACTCTGGGGCCAACGTCCTGACTTTC.

This sequence joins TRBV2 and TRBJ2-2, with D possibly matching TRBD1 (6 bases). Trimming took 9 bases from V and 1 from J, leaving 15 bases between them. In germline, CDR1 is SNHLY, CDR2 FYNNEI. The length of the CDR3 is 15 residues. CDR3 sequence: CASRQETGNTGELFF. DNA for the CDR3: TGTGCCAGTCGCCAGGAGACAGGGAACACCGGGGAGCTGTTTTTT.

V is TRBV6-1 and J is TRBJ2-3; 8 bases are a match to TRBD2. Germline V gene data show CDR1 as MNHNS and CDR2 as SASEGT. The CDR3 spans 14 residues. With 4 bases clipped from V and 6 bases from J, the junction kept 6 bases outside the gene matches. The DNA for the CDR3 is TGTGCCAGCAGTGCGGCGGGAGGCCGGGATACGCAGTATTTT. Protein product: CASSAAGGRDTQYF.